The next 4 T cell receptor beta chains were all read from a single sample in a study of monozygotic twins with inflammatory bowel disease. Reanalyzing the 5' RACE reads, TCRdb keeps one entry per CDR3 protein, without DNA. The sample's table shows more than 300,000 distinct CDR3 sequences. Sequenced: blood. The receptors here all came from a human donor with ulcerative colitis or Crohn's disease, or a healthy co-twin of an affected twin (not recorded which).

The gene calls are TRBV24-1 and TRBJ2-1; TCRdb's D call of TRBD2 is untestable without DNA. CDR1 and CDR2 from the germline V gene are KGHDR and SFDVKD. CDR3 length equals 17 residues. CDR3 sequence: CATSDYTPGLLGNEQFF.

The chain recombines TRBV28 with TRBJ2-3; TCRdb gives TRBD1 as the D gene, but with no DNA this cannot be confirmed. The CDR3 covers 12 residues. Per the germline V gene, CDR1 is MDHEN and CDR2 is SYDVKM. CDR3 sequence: CASSLAPDTQYF.

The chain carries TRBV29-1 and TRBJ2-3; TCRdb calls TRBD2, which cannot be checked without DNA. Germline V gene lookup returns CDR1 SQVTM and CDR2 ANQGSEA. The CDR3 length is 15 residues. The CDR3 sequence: CSVEEGATRRDTQYF.

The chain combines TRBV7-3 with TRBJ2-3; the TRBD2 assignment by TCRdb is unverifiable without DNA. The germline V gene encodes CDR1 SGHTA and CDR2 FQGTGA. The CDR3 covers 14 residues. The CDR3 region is CASSSGLNSDTQYF.